This T cell receptor (beta chain) came from a study of blood T cell repertoires in COVID-19. The overall study: Collection of acute and convalescent COVID-19 samples took place in the United States, Italy and Spain.

TCRdb's copy holds only in-frame clones and misses some; the assay was immunoSEQ multiplex PCR. The sample shows about 210,000 clones, 80% of them seen only once. The CDR3 totals 16 residues. Unmatched junction bases numbered 6, after V lost 5 bases and J lost 2 bases. Germline V lookup: CDR1 SEHNR, CDR2 FQNEAQ (reference sequence). Donors were grouped by their self-reported clinical history. This chain connects TRBV7-9 to TRBJ1-1; 12 bases line up with TRBD1. This TCR was recovered from a man aged 30 to 39 with acute COVID-19. Material: PBMCs or T cells enriched from blood (not recorded which). In nucleotides, the CDR3 is TGTGCCAGCAGCGCCTCCGGGACAGGGGGCAACACTGAAGCTTTCTTT. Translation gives CASSASGTGGNTEAFF.